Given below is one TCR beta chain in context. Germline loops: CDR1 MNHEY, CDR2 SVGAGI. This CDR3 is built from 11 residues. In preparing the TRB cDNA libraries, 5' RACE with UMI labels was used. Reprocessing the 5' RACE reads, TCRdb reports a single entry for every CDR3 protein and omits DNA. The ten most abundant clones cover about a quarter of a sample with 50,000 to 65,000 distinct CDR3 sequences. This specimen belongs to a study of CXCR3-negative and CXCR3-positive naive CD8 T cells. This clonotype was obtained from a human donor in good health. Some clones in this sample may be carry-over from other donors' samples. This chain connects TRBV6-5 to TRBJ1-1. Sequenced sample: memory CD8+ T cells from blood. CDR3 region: CASSQGGEAFF.